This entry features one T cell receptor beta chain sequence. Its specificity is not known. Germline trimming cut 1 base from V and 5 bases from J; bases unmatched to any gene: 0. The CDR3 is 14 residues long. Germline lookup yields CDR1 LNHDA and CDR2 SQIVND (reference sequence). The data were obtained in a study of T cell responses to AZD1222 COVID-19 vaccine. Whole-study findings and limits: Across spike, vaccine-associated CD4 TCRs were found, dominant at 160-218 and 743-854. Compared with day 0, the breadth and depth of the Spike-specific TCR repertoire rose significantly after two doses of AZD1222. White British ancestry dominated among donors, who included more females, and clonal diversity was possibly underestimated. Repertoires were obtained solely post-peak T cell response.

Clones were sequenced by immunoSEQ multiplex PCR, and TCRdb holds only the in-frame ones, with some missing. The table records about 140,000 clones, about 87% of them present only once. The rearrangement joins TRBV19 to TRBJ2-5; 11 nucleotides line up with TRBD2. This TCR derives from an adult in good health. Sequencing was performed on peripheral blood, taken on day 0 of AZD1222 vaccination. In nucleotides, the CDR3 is TGTGCCAGTAGTATAGTAGCGGGAGGGGAGACCCAGTACTTC. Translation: CASSIVAGGETQYF.